This T cell receptor (beta chain) was captured in a study of HIV-infected patients and healthy controls. No cell fractionation was done, so the repertoire covers all unsorted peripheral blood T cells. The CDR3 length is 14 residues. V was cut by 5 bases and J by 6 bases, with 20 bases left in between. Germline CDR1 is SQVTM and CDR2 is ANQGSEA. This clonotype has a count of ten or more. The target antigen is unknown. Reverse transcription used around 500 ng RNA and constant-region primers for alpha and beta. Alpha and beta chain libraries were made separately by chain-specific third strand synthesis with multiplexing indices. The cDNA received a 5' RACE adapter containing a random hexamer plus an SP2 sequencing primer site. TCRdb re-derived calls from the 5' RACE reads in MiXCR, one entry per CDR3 protein. The sample yields under 20,000 distinct CDR3 sequences, roughly 9.1% seen once. Study outcomes and limitations: HIV-associated CDR3 frequencies dropped significantly during therapy; CMV-associated ones, mostly rising, changed nonsignificantly. The diversity differences were not explained by slight age and sex differences between study cohorts.

Sequencing was done on a sample of blood. This receptor was obtained from an adult in good health. The J gene is TRBJ2-7, the V gene TRBV29-1; D might be TRBD2 (6 bases). The CDR3: CSVLSADGGVEQYF. CDR3 nucleotide sequence: TGCAGCGTTCTAAGCGCCGACGGGGGTGTCGAGCAGTACTTC.